These 26 T cell receptor beta chains share one sample of origin, sequenced in a study of CD8 T cells in Susac syndrome. Reverse transcription of roughly 0.5 to 1 ug RNA was performed with random hexamers. From the immunoSEQ multiplex PCR reads, TCRdb called clonotypes with MiXCR, one entry per CDR3 protein. The table has 74,000 or so distinct CDR3 sequences, about 92% seen once. What was sequenced was CD4+ T cells from PBMCs. All receptors come from a human donor with Susac syndrome.

This sequence joins TRBV14 and TRBJ2-6; D remains ambiguous. V shed 1 base and J shed 2 bases, with 3 bases lying between them. From germline, CDR1 is SGHDN and CDR2 FVKESK. There are 14 residues in the CDR3. CDR3 DNA sequence: TGTGCCAGCAGCCAAGCAACTGGGGCCAACGTCCTGACTTTC. Translated, it gives CASSQATGANVLTF. The variable domain in full, completed from reference TRBV14 and TRBJ2-6, reads EAGVTQFPSHSVIEKGQTVTLRCDPISGHDNLYWYRRVMGKEIKFLLHFVKESKQDESGMPNNRFLAERTGGTYSTLKVQPAELEDSGVYFCASSQATGANVLTFGAGSRLTVL.

V and J are TRBV12-3 or TRBV12-4 and TRBJ2-5; TRBD1 matches at 7 bases. The CDR3 runs to 14 residues. The V segment lost 6 bases and the J segment 5 bases; nucleotides outside the gene matches: 9. This CDR3 reads CASSRSGTAETQYF. The CDR3 DNA sequence: TGTGCCAGCAGCCGATCCGGGACAGCGGAGACCCAGTACTTC.

The CDR3 DNA reads as TGTGCCAGTAGTATCCAGGGCATAGATACGCAGTATTTT. Encoded protein: CASSIQGIDTQYF. V usage is TRBV19 and J usage is TRBJ2-3, with a weak D call TRBD1 (5 bases). CDR3 size: 13 residues. Germline values: CDR1 LNHDA, CDR2 SQIVND (reference sequence). The V gene lost 3 bases and the J gene lost 5 bases, with 9 bases spanning the gap.

The genes are TRBV3-1 and TRBJ2-1; TRBD2 matches at 9 bases. The CDR3 length is 15 residues. Germline loops: CDR1 LGHDT, CDR2 YNNKEL (reference sequence). V dropped 4 bases and J dropped 4; count of bases not matched to a gene: 5. DNA of the CDR3: TGTGCCAGCAGCCGCGGAGCGGGGGGTTACAATGAGCAGTTCTTC. Translation gives CASSRGAGGYNEQFF.

The CDR3 region has the DNA TGTGCCAGCAGCTCCGAAGCGGGAGAAGATACGCAGTATTTT. Protein product: CASSSEAGEDTQYF. V is TRBV7-6 and J is TRBJ2-3, with 8 positions matching TRBD2. With V trimmed by 4 bases and J by 5 bases, 5 bases remained unmatched. Germline CDR1 reads SGHVS; CDR2 reads FNYEAQ. CDR3 length: 14 residues.

The chain links TRBV7-9 to TRBJ2-7, with TRBD1 identical over 8 bases. Losses at the gene ends were 5 bases for V and 0 bases for J; bases not matched to a gene: 6. The CDR3 length is 15 residues. Looked up from germline, CDR1 is SEHNR and CDR2 is FQNEAQ (reference sequence). The CDR3 loop is CASSNTGGPSYEQYF. CDR3 sequence (DNA): TGTGCCAGCAGCAATACAGGGGGACCCTCCTACGAGCAGTACTTC.

The V call is TRBV2, the J call TRBJ1-5; 7 bases agree with TRBD1. J was trimmed by 6 bases and V by 5 bases; bases with no gene match: 7. CDR1 and CDR2 from the germline V gene are SNHLY and FYNNEI. CDR3 size: 14 residues. The CDR3, as DNA: TGTGCCAGCAGTTCGCAGACAGGGAGTCAGCCCCAGCATTTT. Amino acid sequence: CASSSQTGSQPQHF. Together with reference TRBV2 and TRBJ1-5, the CDR3 gives the full variable domain: EPEVTQTPSHQVTQMGQEVILRCVPISNHLYFYWYRQILGQKVEFLVSFYNNEISEKSEIFDDQFSVERPDGSNFTLKIRSTKLEDSAMYFCASSSQTGSQPQHFGDGTRLSIL.

This clonotype came up once. The CDR3 bases are TGTGCCAGCAGCCTCGCCCTGACTAGCGGGAGAGTAGTGAATGAGCAGTTCTTC. Encoded protein: CASSLALTSGRVVNEQFF. The V and J genes are TRBV4-2 and TRBJ2-1; 12 nucleotides line up with TRBD2. Per germline, CDR1 LGHNA and CDR2 YNFKEQ. This CDR3 contains 18 residues. Losses at the gene ends were 4 bases for V and 7 bases for J; bases not matched to a gene: 14.

The V call is TRBV20-1, the J call TRBJ2-1; 10 nucleotides agree with TRBD1. Germline V lookup: CDR1 DFQATT, CDR2 SNEGSKA (reference sequence). This CDR3 is 15 amino acids long. V shed 1 base and J 7 bases; nucleotides not matched to a gene: 7. In nucleotides, the CDR3 is TGCAGTGCTAGAGTCCGCCCGGGACAGGGGAATGAGCAGTTCTTC. It encodes CSARVRPGQGNEQFF.

The J gene is TRBJ2-2, the V gene TRBV28, with D uncertain. Germline CDR1 and CDR2: MDHEN and SYDVKM. The CDR3 consists of 14 residues. V lost 5 bases and J 5 bases, leaving 12 bases between the germline ends. Here the CDR3 reads CASSADLRTGELFF. CDR3 DNA sequence: TGTGCCAGCAGTGCAGACCTGAGGACCGGGGAGCTGTTTTTT.

CDR3 region: CASTRASGSTDTQYF. CDR3 sequence (DNA): TGTGCCAGCACGAGGGCTAGCGGGAGCACAGATACGCAGTATTTT. The rearrangement uses TRBV2 and TRBJ2-3; TRBD2 agrees at 8 bases. The CDR3 consists of 15 residues. Trimming removed 7 bases from V and 0 bases from J; junction bases left unmatched: 6. CDR1 is SNHLY and CDR2 is FYNNEI in the germline V gene. The full variable domain, with the rest looked up from reference TRBV2 and TRBJ2-3, is EPEVTQTPSHQVTQMGQEVILRCVPISNHLYFYWYRQILGQKVEFLVSFYNNEISEKSEIFDDQFSVERPDGSNFTLKIRSTKLEDSAMYFCASTRASGSTDTQYFGPGTRLTVL.

The chain combines TRBV27 with TRBJ1-5, with D hard to call. The CDR3 has 16 amino acids. V was trimmed by 2 bases and J by 4 bases, leaving 15 bases between them. Germline loops: CDR1 MNHEY, CDR2 SMNVEV (reference sequence). The DNA of the CDR3 is TGTGCCAGCAGTTTAGTCTTTGGGAAAGGAAATCAGCCCCAGCATTTT. Encoded protein: CASSLVFGKGNQPQHF.

The chain employs TRBV20-1 and TRBJ2-1; 9 nucleotides line up with TRBD1. The CDR3 totals 14 residues. Germline CDR1 is DFQATT and CDR2 is SNEGSKA (reference sequence). V shed 6 bases and J 6 bases; nucleotides not matched to a gene: 9. The CDR3 here is CSAPDRGRFNEQFF. The CDR3 DNA follows: TGCAGTGCCCCGGACAGGGGACGGTTCAATGAGCAGTTCTTC.

This chain joins TRBV29-1 and TRBJ1-1; D is ambiguous. CDR3 length: 13 residues. The V gene's germline CDR1 is SQVTM and CDR2 ANQGSEA. The V gene lost 4 bases and the J gene lost 3 bases, with 12 bases spanning the gap. The CDR3 loop is CSVVREFYTEAFF. The DNA for the CDR3 is TGCAGCGTTGTGCGGGAGTTCTACACTGAAGCTTTCTTT.

V usage is TRBV3-1 and J usage is TRBJ2-1; TRBD2 is a possible D gene (5 bases). The CDR3 consists of 18 residues. V shed 1 base and J shed 5 bases, with 21 bases lying between them. CDR1 is LGHDT, CDR2 YNNKEL, per germline (reference sequence). The CDR3 is CASSQASFRRWRDNEQFF. DNA for the CDR3: TGTGCCAGCAGCCAAGCTTCTTTTCGGAGGTGGCGGGACAATGAGCAGTTCTTC.

This chain connects TRBV3-1 to TRBJ1-2; D is undetermined. The germline gives CDR1 LGHDT, CDR2 YNNKEL (reference sequence). The CDR3 extends over 12 amino acids. The V end lost 4 bases, the J end lost 8 bases, and 11 bases lay between the germline ends. The CDR3 bases are TGTGCCAGCAGCCGCAACGAAAGGGGCTACACCTTC. It encodes CASSRNERGYTF.

The CDR3 is CATSRGGFPETQYF. Here the CDR3 DNA reads TGTGCCACCAGCAGAGGGGGATTTCCGGAGACCCAGTACTTC. The chain carries TRBV15 and TRBJ2-5; D is unresolved. There are 14 residues in the CDR3. V lost 1 base to trimming and J lost 5 bases, with 11 bases between them. Germline CDR1 and CDR2: LNHNV and YYDKDF (reference sequence).

The V and J genes are TRBV12-3 or TRBV12-4 and TRBJ2-3, with 13 bases fitting TRBD2. The V segment lost 0 bases and the J segment 4 bases; nucleotides outside the gene matches: 4. CDR3 length equals 17 residues. The CDR3: CASSLAVLAGGSDTQYF. In nucleotides, the CDR3 is TGTGCCAGCAGTTTAGCCGTACTAGCGGGAGGGTCAGATACGCAGTATTTT.

This chain joins TRBV27 and TRBJ1-5; no clear D gene. CDR3 size: 14 residues. Germline V CDR1 and CDR2: MNHEY, SMNVEV (reference sequence). The V end was cut by 5 bases, the J end by 9 bases, with 17 bases between. The CDR3 loop reads CASSPGPPAWPQHF. The CDR3 nucleotides are TGTGCCAGCAGTCCTGGACCGCCCGCCTGGCCCCAGCATTTT.

CDR3 nucleotides: TGTGCCAGCAGCTTCGGGACGGGAGGGCTCGTACGTGAGCAGTTCTTC. Translating it yields CASSFGTGGLVREQFF. The rearrangement uses TRBV11-2 and TRBJ2-1; TRBD2 matches 8 bases. Germline loops: CDR1 SGHAT, CDR2 FQNNGV. The CDR3 spans 16 residues. V was pared by 3 bases and J by 9 bases, with 13 bases of the junction left unmatched.

J is TRBJ2-6 and V is TRBV25-1, with TRBD2 as a possible D gene (6 bases). The V and J ends lost 1 base and 0 bases respectively, with 7 bases between them. CDR3 length: 16 amino acids. Germline loops: CDR1 MGHDK, CDR2 SYGVNS. Here the CDR3 DNA reads TGTGCCAGCAGTGAATTGGGGGGCTCTGGGGCCAACGTCCTGACTTTC. This translates into CASSELGGSGANVLTF.

The CDR3 protein is CASSQDPATSGGVNEQFF. The CDR3 DNA reads as TGTGCCAGCAGCCAAGATCCCGCGACTAGCGGGGGTGTAAATGAGCAGTTCTTC. The chain recombines TRBV4-2 with TRBJ2-1; 12 bases fit TRBD2. The V gene's germline CDR1 is LGHNA and CDR2 YNFKEQ. The CDR3 has 18 amino acids. J gave up 7 bases and V 0 bases, and 10 bases lay outside the gene matches.

The V call is TRBV29-1, the J call TRBJ1-2; D gene uncertain. Germline CDR1 is SQVTM and CDR2 is ANQGSEA. The CDR3 is made up of 12 amino acids. The V end was cut by 3 bases, the J end by 5 bases, with 10 bases between. In DNA form, the CDR3 reads TGCAGCGTTGACCGCGCCCAGTATGGCTACACCTTC. Protein sequence: CSVDRAQYGYTF. Combining the CDR3 with reference TRBV29-1 and TRBJ1-2 gives the whole variable domain SAVISQKPSRDICQRGTSLTIQCQVDSQVTMMFWYRQQPGQSLTLIATANQGSEATYESGFVIDKFPISRPNLTFSTLTVSNMSPEDSSIYLCSVDRAQYGYTFGSGTRLTVV.

This sequence joins TRBV30 and TRBJ2-1; 10 bases match TRBD2. From germline, CDR1 is GTSNPN and CDR2 SVGIG (reference sequence). The ends lost 5 bases at V and 9 bases at J; junction bases unmatched: 13. The CDR3 is 15 amino acids. The CDR3 region has the DNA TGTGCCTGGCAGTACCCGGGACTAGCGATGGGTGAGCAGTTCTTC. Translation: CAWQYPGLAMGEQFF.

In its sample, this clonotype was seen once. This sequence joins TRBV4-1 and TRBJ2-1, with D tentatively TRBD2 (7 bases). This CDR3 contains 17 residues. V was cut by 1 base and J by 6 bases, with 19 bases left in between. CDR1 is MGHRA, CDR2 YSYEKL, per germline. CDR3 residues: CASSQGPTGGRLNEQFF. CDR3 coding DNA: TGCGCCAGCAGCCAAGGCCCGACGGGGGGCCGTCTCAATGAGCAGTTCTTC.

J is TRBJ2-5 and V is TRBV3-1; D possibly uses TRBD1 or TRBD2 (6 bases each). This CDR3 spans 14 amino acids. Trimming stripped 3 bases from V and 5 bases from J, with 13 bases between. The germline CDR1 and CDR2 sequences are LGHDT and YNNKEL (reference sequence). In DNA form, the CDR3 reads TGTGCCAGCAGCCAGTCGGGGGCTGGGGAGACCCAGTACTTC. This encodes CASSQSGAGETQYF.